This TCR beta chain comes out of a study of blood T cell repertoires in COVID-19. Study summary: Sources were T cells, B-cell-depleted T cells, or PBMCs; the material itself was cDNA or gDNA.

Losses at the gene ends were 0 bases for V and 2 bases for J; bases not matched to a gene: 3. Germline V gene lookup returns CDR1 SGHNT and CDR2 YYREEE (reference sequence). This CDR3 region has 16 residues. Generated by immunoSEQ multiplex PCR, the TCRdb table keeps only in-frame clones and is missing some. The profile covers about 260,000 clones, with around four fifths appearing a single time and under 5.5% taken by the ten largest. The receptor's source is a man aged 60 to 69 with acute or convalescent COVID-19. The sample consisted of peripheral blood. This chain joins TRBV5-4 and TRBJ1-3; 9 bases fit TRBD1. CDR3 protein: CASSLGTGAAGNTIYF. CDR3 DNA sequence: TGTGCCAGCAGCTTGGGGACAGGGGCCGCTGGAAACACCATATATTTT.